Following are 26 T cell receptor beta chains from one sample sequenced in a study of T cell changes during pregnancy in multiple sclerosis (dated by TCRdb to the late 2010s). Libraries came from the immunoSEQ multiplex PCR assay. TCRdb carries this immuneACCESS record with in-frame sequences only. Its versions omit some clonotypes, under half of them owing to an unresolved V gene in the studies checked, with the rest unexplained. The sample profile shows roughly 42,000 clones; about 88% of them were found once. Of the sample, more than 0.9% is held by the ten largest clones. Sample: CD4+ T cells from peripheral blood mononuclear cells, taken in the second trimester of pregnancy. These receptors all stem from a female donor with multiple sclerosis, enrolled in a pregnancy study.

The chain employs TRBV9 and TRBJ2-5; D is possibly TRBD1 (5 bases). Germline loops: CDR1 SGDLS, CDR2 YYNGEE. The CDR3 runs to 15 residues. V lost 4 bases and J lost 0, with 13 bases in between. The CDR3 sequence: CASSTSTAYQETQYF. The CDR3 DNA follows: TGTGCCAGCAGCACATCGACAGCGTACCAAGAGACCCAGTACTTC.

V gene TRBV7-2 combines with J gene TRBJ2-7; 8 nucleotides line up with TRBD1. The CDR3 contains 14 residues. Losses at the gene ends were 5 bases for V and 5 bases for J; bases not matched to a gene: 8. Per the germline V gene, CDR1 is SGHTA and CDR2 is FQGNSA. The CDR3 is CASSARTGRDEQYF. DNA for the CDR3: TGTGCCAGCAGCGCCCGGACAGGGCGTGACGAGCAGTACTTC.

J is TRBJ2-7 and V is TRBV5-1; 12 nucleotides match TRBD2. The V segment lost 0 bases and the J segment 0 bases; nucleotides outside the gene matches: 4. CDR3 length equals 17 residues. The germline V gene has CDR1 SGHRS and CDR2 YFSETQ. The CDR3 region is CASSLGLAGESSYEQYF. CDR3 nucleotide sequence: TGCGCCAGCAGCTTGGGACTAGCGGGGGAGAGCTCCTACGAGCAGTACTTC.

The rearrangement links TRBV6-1 to TRBJ1-5; the D gene is possibly TRBD1 (5 bases). The germline gives CDR1 MNHNS, CDR2 SASEGT. Trimming pared 2 bases from V and 2 bases from J, leaving 10 bases between. This CDR3 has 15 residues. CDR3 coding DNA: TGTGCCAGCAGTGAATTGGACACCCGCAATCAGCCCCAGCATTTT. The encoded protein is CASSELDTRNQPQHF.

CDR3 sequence reads: CAISESTKQESGAFF. The CDR3, as DNA: TGTGCCATCAGTGAGTCGACCAAACAGGAATCGGGAGCTTTCTTT. The chain uses TRBV10-3 and TRBJ1-1, with D perhaps TRBD1 (5 bases). Trimming pared 0 bases from V and 10 bases from J, leaving 18 bases between. The CDR3 extends over 15 amino acids. Germline CDR1 ENHRY, CDR2 SYGVKD.

The CDR3 spells CASSFWDRPSYEQYF. CDR3 in DNA: TGTGCCAGCAGCTTCTGGGACAGACCCTCCTACGAGCAGTACTTC. The chain recombines TRBV5-6 with TRBJ2-7; TRBD1 aligns across 7 bases. Germline V gene data show CDR1 as SGHDT and CDR2 as YYEEEE. V gave up 2 bases and J gave up 0 bases; unmatched junction bases: 5. This CDR3 has 15 amino acids.

The chain carries TRBV7-9 and TRBJ2-1, with TRBD2 as a possible D gene (6 bases). V lost 3 bases and J 5 bases, leaving 14 bases between the germline ends. This CDR3 region has 15 residues. CDR1 and CDR2 from the germline V gene are SEHNR and FQNEAQ (reference sequence). The DNA of the CDR3 is TGTGCCAGCAGCTTGGGGCGGGGTCACCACAATGAGCAGTTCTTC. Residues: CASSLGRGHHNEQFF.

The chain employs TRBV29-1 and TRBJ2-7; possibly TRBD1 for D (6 bases). The CDR3 is made up of 12 amino acids. Germline values: CDR1 SQVTM, CDR2 ANQGSEA. Trimming removed 6 bases from V and 3 bases from J, with 12 bases in between. Here the CDR3 reads CSVKGDGYEQYF. CDR3 nucleotides: TGCAGCGTCAAGGGGGACGGCTACGAGCAGTACTTC.

This chain connects TRBV29-1 to TRBJ1-1; 7 nucleotides agree with TRBD1. Germline values: CDR1 SQVTM, CDR2 ANQGSEA. The V and J ends lost 7 bases and 8 bases, in that order; junction bases with no gene match: 19. This CDR3 region has 15 residues. The CDR3 is CSALKGAASGGEAFF. In DNA form, the CDR3 reads TGCAGCGCCCTGAAGGGGGCGGCGTCGGGAGGGGAAGCTTTCTTT. Full variable domain (missing parts from reference TRBV29-1 and TRBJ1-1): SAVISQKPSRDICQRGTSLTIQCQVDSQVTMMFWYRQQPGQSLTLIATANQGSEATYESGFVIDKFPISRPNLTFSTLTVSNMSPEDSSIYLCSALKGAASGGEAFFGQGTRLTVV.

The chain couples TRBV27 to TRBJ2-1; TRBD2 is a possible D gene (5 bases). Trimming took off 5 bases at V and 0 bases at J, with 17 bases between the two ends. This CDR3 comprises 17 residues. In germline, CDR1 is MNHEY, CDR2 SMNVEV (reference sequence). CDR3 nucleotide sequence: TGTGCCAGCAGTCCCGGGCCCCAGCGGAGCTCCTACAATGAGCAGTTCTTC. Its translation: CASSPGPQRSSYNEQFF.

The V gene is TRBV4-3, the J gene TRBJ1-4; TRBD1 might be the D (6 bases). Trimming left V 0 bases short and J 11 bases short, with 16 bases between. The CDR3 has 15 amino acids. Germline V gene sequence: CDR1 LGHNA, CDR2 YSLEER. CDR3 sequence: CASSQDGRGMWKLFF. The CDR3, as DNA: TGCGCCAGCAGCCAAGATGGCAGGGGAATGTGGAAACTGTTTTTT.

The rearrangement joins TRBV2 to TRBJ1-4; TRBD1 matches 7 bases. This CDR3 is built from 16 residues. Unmatched junction bases numbered 7, after V lost 6 bases and J lost 0 bases. Germline-derived CDR1 and CDR2 are SNHLY and FYNNEI. This chain's CDR3 is CASRELQGTTNEKLFF. Written as DNA, the CDR3 is TGTGCCAGCAGAGAGTTACAGGGGACAACTAATGAAAAACTGTTTTTT.

The chain has TRBV27 and TRBJ2-3; no firm D call. CDR1 and CDR2 (germline): MNHEY, SMNVEV (reference sequence). Trimming removed 0 bases from V and 8 bases from J, with 3 bases in between. This CDR3 has 11 amino acids. This CDR3 reads CASSLSGTQYF. Here the CDR3 DNA reads TGTGCCAGCAGTTTATCCGGTACGCAGTATTTT.

The chain couples TRBV5-4 to TRBJ1-2; the match to TRBD1 covers 9 bases. V shed 3 bases, J shed 4 bases, and the junction held 10 bases outside the gene matches. This CDR3 has 16 residues. The germline CDR1 and CDR2 sequences are SGHNT and YYREEE (reference sequence). The CDR3 sequence: CASSSPGTGSLYGYTF. CDR3 in DNA: TGTGCCAGCAGCTCACCCGGGACAGGGTCCCTCTATGGCTACACCTTC.

The chain employs TRBV6-6 and TRBJ2-5; 9 bases map to TRBD2. This CDR3 comprises 15 residues. V shed 4 bases, J shed 2 bases, and the junction held 5 bases outside the gene matches. Germline-derived CDR1 and CDR2 are MNHNY and SVGAGI (reference sequence). DNA for the CDR3: TGTGCCAGCAGTTTTACCCTAGCGGGGCAAGAGACCCAGTACTTC. Translation gives CASSFTLAGQETQYF.

V gene TRBV1 combines with J gene TRBJ2-6; the table's TRBD1 call for D was not verified on the DNA. TRBV1 represents a pseudogene. This CDR3 comprises 21 residues. The CDR3 coding sequence is TGCACCAGCAGCCAAGATGAGTGGGAGGGGACAGGGGTAACTGGGGCCAACGTCCTGACTTTC. Translating gives CTSSQDEWEGTGVTGANVLTF.

The rearrangement joins TRBV7-2 to TRBJ2-7, with 7 bases identical to TRBD2. V lost 6 bases and J lost 7; bases outside the gene matches: 6. The V gene's germline CDR1 is SGHTA and CDR2 FQGNSA. The CDR3 spans 12 residues. CDR3 sequence: CASSRPGGEQYF. The CDR3 bases are TGTGCCAGCAGTAGGCCCGGGGGGGAGCAGTACTTC.

The genes are TRBV7-2 and TRBJ1-2; the match to TRBD1 covers 8 bases. The CDR3 runs to 16 residues. CDR1 is SGHTA and CDR2 is FQGNSA in the germline V gene. The ends lost 6 bases at V and 0 bases at J; junction bases unmatched: 9. The CDR3 sequence: CASSSAPGQANYGYTF. CDR3 sequence (DNA): TGTGCCAGCAGTTCTGCCCCGGGACAGGCTAACTATGGCTACACCTTC.

The chain combines TRBV4-3 with TRBJ2-5, with TRBD2 matching over 10 bases. This CDR3 spans 17 amino acids. Germline V CDR1 and CDR2: LGHNA, YSLEER. V gave up 4 bases and J gave up 1 base; unmatched junction bases: 9. In nucleotides, the CDR3 is TGCGCCAGCAGCCGGGGGGGACTAGCGATGATCCAAGAGACCCAGTACTTC. The encoded protein is CASSRGGLAMIQETQYF.

This clone is a singleton in its sample. The rearrangement joins TRBV5-1 to TRBJ2-7; D uncertain. V was trimmed by 4 bases and J by 6 bases, leaving 14 bases between them. The germline CDR1 and CDR2 sequences are SGHRS and YFSETQ. The CDR3 sequence is 13 residues long. The CDR3 region is CASSPTVSGEQYF. CDR3 DNA: TGCGCCAGCAGCCCCACGGTTAGTGGCGAGCAGTACTTC.

The V and J genes are TRBV6-1 and TRBJ2-5, with 10 bases fitting TRBD1. Germline assignment: CDR1 MNHNS and CDR2 SASEGT. This CDR3 spans 15 amino acids. The J segment lost 5 bases and the V segment lost 1 base, leaving 4 bases of the junction unmatched. The CDR3 loop reads CASSEGQGAGETQYF. The CDR3 nucleotides read TGTGCCAGCAGTGAAGGACAGGGGGCTGGGGAGACCCAGTACTTC.

This rearrangement joins TRBV6-1 to TRBJ2-5, with a possible D match to TRBD1 (6 bases). Trimming took off 10 bases at V and 5 bases at J, with 17 bases between the two ends. Germline CDR1 MNHNS, CDR2 SASEGT. The CDR3 runs to 13 residues. As DNA, the CDR3 is TGTGCCACCCGATTGGACAGTGGGGAGACCCAGTACTTC. Translating gives CATRLDSGETQYF.

This rearrangement joins TRBV11-2 to TRBJ2-7; TRBD2 is a possible D gene (7 bases). V lost 4 bases, J lost 6 bases, and 19 bases lay in between. CDR3 length: 15 amino acids. Germline V lookup: CDR1 SGHAT, CDR2 FQNNGV. CDR3 residues: CASSSFKGGGVEQYF. DNA for the CDR3: TGTGCCAGCAGCTCCTTTAAGGGGGGAGGGGTCGAGCAGTACTTC. The whole variable domain, remainder taken from reference TRBV11-2 and TRBJ2-7, is EAGVAQSPRYKIIEKRQSVAFWCNPISGHATLYWYQQILGQGPKLLIQFQNNGVVDDSQLPKDRFSAERLKGVDSTLKIQPAKLEDSAVYLCASSSFKGGGVEQYFGPGTRLTVT.

The chain recombines TRBV7-9 with TRBJ1-3; maybe TRBD1 (5 bases). The CDR3 runs 16 residues. V was shortened by 5 bases and J by 0 bases, with 14 bases between the two germline ends. Germline CDR1 and CDR2: SEHNR and FQNEAQ (reference sequence). CDR3 bases: TGTGCCAGCAGCGATCCATCCGGGGGCTCTGGAAACACCATATATTTT. Amino acid sequence: CASSDPSGGSGNTIYF.

This clone was observed a few times. The chain employs TRBV10-3 and TRBJ2-3; 7 nucleotides agree with TRBD1. Germline CDR1 reads ENHRY; CDR2 reads SYGVKD. The V gene end was trimmed by 3 bases and the J gene end by 6 bases; junction bases not matched to a gene: 9. This CDR3 is built from 15 residues. The CDR3 loop reads CAISDGQAITDTQYF. The CDR3 bases are TGTGCCATCAGTGACGGACAGGCTATAACGGATACGCAGTATTTT.

CDR3 amino acids: CASSPKQGTDTQYF. DNA of the CDR3: TGTGCCAGCTCACCAAAACAGGGGACAGATACGCAGTATTTT. This chain joins TRBV18 and TRBJ2-3; 7 bases align to TRBD1. Germline CDR1 is KGHSH and CDR2 is LQKENI. This CDR3 has 14 amino acids. V dropped 2 bases and J dropped 3; count of bases not matched to a gene: 2.